Listed here are 15 T cell receptor beta chains from one sample, sequenced in a study of cytomegalovirus exposure and HLA in healthy donors. The PCR employed 60 Vbeta primers together with 13 Jbeta primers. The method was immunoSEQ multiplex PCR; TCRdb's version includes in-frame clones alone and lacks a portion of them. This sample yields more than 95,000 clones, of which around 72% are seen a single time; approximately 2% belongs to the top ten. The sequencing sample was made of PBMCs. These receptors were obtained from a man aged 25-45 years in good health and CMV-seronegative.

This rearrangement joins TRBV11-3 to TRBJ2-3; 8 bases are a match to TRBD2. This CDR3 region has 17 residues. J was trimmed by 3 bases and V by 5 bases; bases with no gene match: 13. CDR1 SGHNT and CDR2 YENEEA come from the germline V gene. The chain's CDR3 is CASSGLAALSETDTQYF. The CDR3 DNA reads TGTGCCAGCAGCGGACTAGCAGCATTGTCCGAGACAGATACGCAGTATTTT.

This clone has just one count. The V gene is TRBV5-5, the J gene TRBJ1-3; 7 bases fit TRBD1. Germline lookup yields CDR1 SGHKS and CDR2 YYEKEE (reference sequence). The CDR3 has 17 amino acids. The V segment lost 3 bases and the J segment 0 bases; nucleotides outside the gene matches: 9. Here the CDR3 reads CASSSTQGGVSGNTIYF. CDR3 sequence (DNA): TGTGCCAGCAGCTCAACTCAGGGGGGAGTCTCTGGAAACACCATATATTTT.

Notes on this clone: Relative to the germline gene, one junction end is altered; a read error may explain this. At the DNA level, this CDR3 is encoded by other sequences in the same sample as well. The J gene is TRBJ2-7, the V gene TRBV6-6, with 9 nucleotides matching TRBD2. This CDR3 contains 14 residues. Germline V lookup: CDR1 MNHNY, CDR2 SVGAGI (reference sequence). The CDR3 DNA reads TGCGCCAGCAGTTACCAAGCGGGAGGTCGCGAGCAGTACTTC. It specifies CASSYQAGGREQYF.

The chain uses TRBV7-9 and TRBJ1-3; D is undetermined. The germline gives CDR1 SEHNR, CDR2 FQNEAQ (reference sequence). This CDR3 has 14 amino acids. Trimming took 1 base from V and 4 from J, leaving 8 bases between them. The CDR3 coding sequence is TGTGCCAGCAGCTTAGTTAACGGGGGAAACACCATATATTTT. It is translated as CASSLVNGGNTIYF.

In DNA, the CDR3 is TGTGCCAGCAGTGGAGTGGACAGCATTATAGGCTACACCTTC. Translated, it gives CASSGVDSIIGYTF. The chain carries TRBV2 and TRBJ1-2, with TRBD1 as a possible D gene (6 bases). The V gene lost 4 bases and the J gene lost 8 bases, with 17 bases spanning the gap. This CDR3 comprises 14 residues. Germline V lookup: CDR1 SNHLY, CDR2 FYNNEI.

This clone has a handful of counts. The chain is built from TRBV7-8 and TRBJ1-1, with D possibly being TRBD1 (5 bases). CDR3 size: 14 residues. CDR1 is SGHVS, CDR2 FQNEAQ, per germline. V was trimmed by 5 bases and J by 11 bases, leaving 21 bases between them. CDR3: CASSPSGGHLNAFF. CDR3 bases: TGTGCCAGCAGCCCTTCTGGCGGACACTTGAATGCTTTCTTT.

This rearrangement joins TRBV19 to TRBJ1-1; no reliable D call. Looked up from germline, CDR1 is LNHDA and CDR2 is SQIVND (reference sequence). V was trimmed by 6 bases and J by 1 base, leaving 9 bases between them. The CDR3 length is 13 residues. The CDR3 protein is CASSPNRNTEAFF. CDR3 nucleotides: TGTGCCAGTAGCCCCAACAGGAACACTGAAGCTTTCTTT. The full variable domain, in which reference TRBV19 and TRBJ1-1 provide the parts outside the CDR3, is DGGITQSPKYLFRKEGQNVTLSCEQNLNHDAMYWYRQDPGQGLRLIYYSQIVNDFQKGDIAEGYSVSREKKESFPLTVTSAQKNPTAFYLCASSPNRNTEAFFGQGTRLTVV.

The chain employs TRBV19 and TRBJ1-2; 9 bases line up with TRBD1. Germline lookup yields CDR1 LNHDA and CDR2 SQIVND (reference sequence). CDR3 size: 15 residues. After removal of 4 bases from V and 1 base from J, the junction contained 4 bases not matched to a gene. CDR3 coding DNA: TGTGCCAGTAGTAGTTTGGGACAGGGTAACTATGGCTACACCTTC. It specifies CASSSLGQGNYGYTF. Full variable domain (outside the CDR3, taken from reference TRBV19 and TRBJ1-2): DGGITQSPKYLFRKEGQNVTLSCEQNLNHDAMYWYRQDPGQGLRLIYYSQIVNDFQKGDIAEGYSVSREKKESFPLTVTSAQKNPTAFYLCASSSLGQGNYGYTFGSGTRLTVV.

This clone turned up a few times. V usage is TRBV7-2 and J usage is TRBJ2-1; weak D call: TRBD2 (6 bases). The CDR3 is made up of 15 amino acids. Germline-derived CDR1 and CDR2 are SGHTA and FQGNSA. V gave up 4 bases and J gave up 0 bases, with 10 bases separating them. CDR3 region: CASSSTRNSYNEQFF. The CDR3 DNA is TGTGCCAGCAGCTCGACTAGAAACTCCTACAATGAGCAGTTCTTC.

The chain is built from TRBV5-1 and TRBJ2-3; D gene unclear. The germline V gene has CDR1 SGHRS and CDR2 YFSETQ. Trimming took 3 bases from V and 4 from J, leaving 12 bases between them. The CDR3 runs to 14 residues. This CDR3 is CASSSDIRPDTQYF. As DNA, the CDR3 is TGCGCCAGCAGCTCTGACATCCGCCCAGATACGCAGTATTTT.

The V and J genes are TRBV6-5 and TRBJ1-5; 10 nucleotides align to TRBD1. Germline V gene data show CDR1 as MNHEY and CDR2 as SVGAGI. CDR3 length: 14 amino acids. V lost 5 bases to trimming and J lost 12 bases; unmatched junction nucleotides: 10. The CDR3 region has the DNA TGTGCCAGCAGTGAAGTCCCGGGACAGGGGAACCAGCATTTT. It encodes CASSEVPGQGNQHF.

The V gene is TRBV2, the J gene TRBJ2-2; D remains ambiguous. Germline-derived CDR1 and CDR2 are SNHLY and FYNNEI. CDR3 size: 13 residues. Trimming stripped 6 bases from V and 1 base from J, with 6 bases between. Here the CDR3 DNA reads TGTGCCAGCAGGACACAGAACACCGGGGAGCTGTTTTTT. Its protein product is CASRTQNTGELFF.

The chain uses TRBV5-5 and TRBJ1-5; tentative D call: TRBD1 (5 bases). Looked up from germline, CDR1 is SGHKS and CDR2 is YYEKEE (reference sequence). The CDR3 totals 14 residues. V dropped 0 bases and J dropped 10 bases, with 14 bases sitting between them. CDR3 amino acids: CASSLDPGFDPQHF. Written as DNA, the CDR3 is TGTGCCAGCAGCTTGGACCCAGGGTTCGATCCCCAGCATTTT.

The rearrangement joins TRBV6-1 to TRBJ2-5; tentatively, D is TRBD1 (5 bases). CDR3 size: 14 residues. V was cut by 2 bases and J by 2 bases, with 9 bases left in between. Germline V CDR1 and CDR2: MNHNS, SASEGT. As DNA, the CDR3 is TGTGCCAGCAGTGAACTAGGGGTACAAGAGACCCAGTACTTC. The encoded protein is CASSELGVQETQYF.

The chain carries TRBV5-1 and TRBJ2-2, with 10 bases that match TRBD2. CDR3 length: 18 residues. Trimming took 5 bases from V and 2 from J; bases not matched to a gene: 12. Looked up from germline, CDR1 is SGHRS and CDR2 is YFSETQ. The CDR3 region is CASRYKIGLADNTGELFF. CDR3 nucleotide sequence: TGCGCCAGCAGGTACAAAATCGGACTAGCGGATAACACCGGGGAGCTGTTTTTT.